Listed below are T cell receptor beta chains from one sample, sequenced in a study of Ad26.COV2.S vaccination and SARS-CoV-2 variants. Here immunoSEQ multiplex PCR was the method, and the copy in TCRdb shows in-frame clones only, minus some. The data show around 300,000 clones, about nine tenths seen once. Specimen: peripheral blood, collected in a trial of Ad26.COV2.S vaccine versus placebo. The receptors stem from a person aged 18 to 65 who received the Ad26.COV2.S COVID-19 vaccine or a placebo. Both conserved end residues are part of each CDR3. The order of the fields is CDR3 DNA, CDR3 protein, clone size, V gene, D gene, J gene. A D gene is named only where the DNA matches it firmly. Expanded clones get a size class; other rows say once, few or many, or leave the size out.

CDR3 DNA: TGTGCCAGCTCACCGCCGGGACTAGCTGTCGATTATGAGCAGTTCTTC; CDR3 protein: CASSPPGLAVDYEQFF; clone size: .; V gene: TRBV18; D gene: TRBD2; J gene: TRBJ2-1
CDR3 DNA: TGTGCCTGGATCCCTTGGACAGCCTGGGGTGAGCAGTTCTTC; CDR3 protein: CAWIPWTAWGEQFF; clone size: once; V gene: TRBV30; D gene: .; J gene: TRBJ2-1
CDR3 DNA: TGTGCCAGCAGCTTGCACAGGGGGCTAACTAATGAAAAACTGTTTTTT; CDR3 protein: CASSLHRGLTNEKLFF; clone size: .; V gene: TRBV5-8; D gene: TRBD1; J gene: TRBJ1-4
CDR3 DNA: TGTGCCATAGCCCTTATGAACACTGAAGCTTTCTTT; CDR3 protein: CAIALMNTEAFF; clone size: .; V gene: TRBV7-9; D gene: .; J gene: TRBJ1-1
CDR3 DNA: TGTGCCAGCAGTGGAGGAGGGGATGAGCAGTTCTTC; CDR3 protein: CASSGGGDEQFF; clone size: .; V gene: TRBV6-6; D gene: .; J gene: TRBJ2-1
CDR3 DNA: TGTGCCAGTAATGCGGACGGTCTGGCGTCCACAGATACGCAGTATTTT; CDR3 protein: CASNADGLASTDTQYF; clone size: .; V gene: TRBV19; D gene: .; J gene: TRBJ2-3
CDR3 DNA: TGTGCCAGCAGCTTAGCGCCCAGCCTTTCACCCCTCCACTTT; CDR3 protein: CASSLAPSLSPLHF; clone size: .; V gene: TRBV7-8; D gene: .; J gene: TRBJ1-6
CDR3 DNA: TGTGCCAGCAGTGAGATTGTGGGAGGGGTCCAGTACTTC; CDR3 protein: CASSEIVGGVQYF; clone size: .; V gene: TRBV7-2; D gene: TRBD2; J gene: TRBJ2-4
CDR3 DNA: TGTGCCAGTAGTACGTCGACTGGCACTGAAGCTTTCTTT; CDR3 protein: CASSTSTGTEAFF; clone size: .; V gene: TRBV19; D gene: .; J gene: TRBJ1-1
CDR3 DNA: TGTGCCAGCAGCCCCAGGGAAGGTGGCTACACCTTC; CDR3 protein: CASSPREGGYTF; clone size: .; V gene: TRBV2; D gene: .; J gene: TRBJ1-2
CDR3 DNA: TGTGCCAGCTCACCACTGGAAGGGGAGACCCAGTACTTC; CDR3 protein: CASSPLEGETQYF; clone size: once; V gene: TRBV18; D gene: .; J gene: TRBJ2-5
CDR3 DNA: TGTGCCACCAGCCTCTTGGGCTTAAGCAATCAGCCCCAGCATTTT; CDR3 protein: CATSLLGLSNQPQHF; clone size: .; V gene: TRBV15; D gene: .; J gene: TRBJ1-5
CDR3 DNA: TGTGCCAGCAGCCCCACCTGGGGTACGCAGTATTTT; CDR3 protein: CASSPTWGTQYF; clone size: .; V gene: TRBV7-2; D gene: .; J gene: TRBJ2-3
CDR3 DNA: TGTGCCAGCAGTTCCGACAGGTTTGTGCAGTTCTTC; CDR3 protein: CASSSDRFVQFF; clone size: few; V gene: TRBV6-2/TRBV6-3; D gene: .; J gene: TRBJ2-1
CDR3 DNA: TGTGCCAGTAGCCTCGGGGGGCCCGCAACTAATGAAAAACTGTTTTTT; CDR3 protein: CASSLGGPATNEKLFF; clone size: .; V gene: TRBV19; D gene: .; J gene: TRBJ1-4
CDR3 DNA: TGTGCCAGCAGCTTATTGGGGACCACTTACGAGTCACCCCTCCACTTT; CDR3 protein: CASSLLGTTYESPLHF; clone size: few; V gene: TRBV11-3; D gene: .; J gene: TRBJ1-6
CDR3 DNA: TGCGCCAGCAGCTTGAATCAAGAGACCCAGTACTTC; CDR3 protein: CASSLNQETQYF; clone size: .; V gene: TRBV5-1; D gene: .; J gene: TRBJ2-5
CDR3 DNA: TGTGCCAGCAGCTTTGGAGGGTTAGCCTCTGGGGCCAACGTCCTGACTTTC; CDR3 protein: CASSFGGLASGANVLTF; clone size: .; V gene: TRBV7-2; D gene: .; J gene: TRBJ2-6
CDR3 DNA: TGTGCCAGCAGGCCCGGGACTTTAGTCACCGGGGAGCTGTTTTTT; CDR3 protein: CASRPGTLVTGELFF; clone size: .; V gene: TRBV5-4; D gene: .; J gene: TRBJ2-2
CDR3 DNA: TGCGCCAGCAGCCAACTTGGGGTTGAGGAAAACATTCAGTACTTC; CDR3 protein: CASSQLGVEENIQYF; clone size: .; V gene: TRBV4-3; D gene: .; J gene: TRBJ2-4
CDR3 DNA: TGCGCCAGCAGCTTGGGAGAATCTAACTATGGCTACACCTTC; CDR3 protein: CASSLGESNYGYTF; clone size: .; V gene: TRBV5-1; D gene: .; J gene: TRBJ1-2
CDR3 DNA: TGTGCCAGCAGCTCTGAGAGAGACAGGGCAGAAGCTTTCTTT; CDR3 protein: CASSSERDRAEAFF; clone size: .; V gene: TRBV7-8; D gene: TRBD1; J gene: TRBJ1-1
CDR3 DNA: TGTGCCAGCAGTTCCGACAGGGGCAAAGAGACCCAGTACTTC; CDR3 protein: CASSSDRGKETQYF; clone size: .; V gene: TRBV5-4; D gene: TRBD1; J gene: TRBJ2-5
CDR3 DNA: TGCGCCAGCAGCCAAGACTCGACAGGGTGGAACACCGGGGAGCTGTTTTTT; CDR3 protein: CASSQDSTGWNTGELFF; clone size: .; V gene: TRBV4-3; D gene: TRBD1; J gene: TRBJ2-2
CDR3 DNA: TGCAGTGCTGTTAGCGGGACCCAGTACTTC; CDR3 protein: CSAVSGTQYF; clone size: .; V gene: TRBV20-1; D gene: .; J gene: TRBJ2-5
CDR3 DNA: TGTGCCAGCAGTCGAAGACAGGGGAACACCATATATTTT; CDR3 protein: CASSRRQGNTIYF; clone size: .; V gene: TRBV12-3/TRBV12-4; D gene: TRBD1; J gene: TRBJ1-3
CDR3 DNA: TGTGCCAGCTCCCCCCTAGGAGGGAATGAAAAACTGTTTTTT; CDR3 protein: CASSPLGGNEKLFF; clone size: .; V gene: TRBV18; D gene: .; J gene: TRBJ1-4
CDR3 DNA: TGTGCCAGCAGACCCATCAGGGGGAATACTGAAGCTTTCTTT; CDR3 protein: CASRPIRGNTEAFF; clone size: .; V gene: TRBV28; D gene: TRBD1; J gene: TRBJ1-1
CDR3 DNA: TGTGCCAGCAGTGAGGTGGAACCGACAGGACTCCTCTACTATGGCTACACCTTC; CDR3 protein: CASSEVEPTGLLYYGYTF; clone size: .; V gene: TRBV2; D gene: .; J gene: TRBJ1-2
CDR3 DNA: TGTGCCAGCGGCCGGGGGCTAGCGGGGGTCGATGAGCAGTTCTTC; CDR3 protein: CASGRGLAGVDEQFF; clone size: few; V gene: TRBV7-2; D gene: TRBD2; J gene: TRBJ2-1
CDR3 DNA: TGTGCCAGCAGTCCCGGGACAGGGTATGGCTACACCTTC; CDR3 protein: CASSPGTGYGYTF; clone size: .; V gene: TRBV6-5; D gene: TRBD1; J gene: TRBJ1-2
CDR3 DNA: TGTGCCAGCAGCTTGGAGGGACAGGGAACCTCGTTTTTT; CDR3 protein: CASSLEGQGTSFF; clone size: .; V gene: TRBV5-6; D gene: TRBD1; J gene: TRBJ1-4
CDR3 DNA: TGCGCCAGCAGCTGGAGGGAGGGTAACAATGAGCAGTTCTTC; CDR3 protein: CASSWREGNNEQFF; clone size: .; V gene: TRBV5-1; D gene: TRBD2; J gene: TRBJ2-1
CDR3 DNA: TGTGCCAGCTCCCGACAGGGCGCGAACACTGAAGCTTTCTTT; CDR3 protein: CASSRQGANTEAFF; clone size: .; V gene: TRBV18; D gene: TRBD1; J gene: TRBJ1-1
CDR3 DNA: TGTGCCAGCAGTTCCGAGGGACTAGCGGGAGTTCACGAGCAGTTCTTC; CDR3 protein: CASSSEGLAGVHEQFF; clone size: .; V gene: TRBV6-2/TRBV6-3; D gene: TRBD2; J gene: TRBJ2-1
CDR3 DNA: TGTGCCAGCAGCGTAGCAGGGTTCCAAGAGACCCAGTACTTC; CDR3 protein: CASSVAGFQETQYF; clone size: .; V gene: TRBV9; D gene: .; J gene: TRBJ2-5
CDR3 DNA: TGTGCCAGCAGCGCCACTGGGCAAGAGACCCAGTACTTC; CDR3 protein: CASSATGQETQYF; clone size: .; V gene: TRBV9; D gene: .; J gene: TRBJ2-5
CDR3 DNA: TGTGCCAGCTCACAGGCAGGCCGGGGCGCTGAAGCTTTCTTT; CDR3 protein: CASSQAGRGAEAFF; clone size: .; V gene: TRBV18; D gene: .; J gene: TRBJ1-1
CDR3 DNA: TGTGCCAGCAGTTACAAGCTTGGAATGACAGGGAACACAGATACGCAGTATTTT; CDR3 protein: CASSYKLGMTGNTDTQYF; clone size: .; V gene: TRBV6-2/TRBV6-3; D gene: TRBD1; J gene: TRBJ2-3
CDR3 DNA: TGTGCCAGCCACGGAGGGACAGGGGTTTCCTATAGCAATCAGCCCCAGCATTTT; CDR3 protein: CASHGGTGVSYSNQPQHF; clone size: .; V gene: TRBV18; D gene: TRBD1; J gene: TRBJ1-5
CDR3 DNA: TGTGCCAGCAGTGATATCGAACGCAGTTGGGCTGGAAACACCATATATTTT; CDR3 protein: CASSDIERSWAGNTIYF; clone size: .; V gene: TRBV6-1; D gene: .; J gene: TRBJ1-3
CDR3 DNA: TGTGCCTGGGGACAGGGGGCGTACAATGAGCAGTTCTTC; CDR3 protein: CAWGQGAYNEQFF; clone size: .; V gene: TRBV30; D gene: TRBD1; J gene: TRBJ2-1
CDR3 DNA: TGTGCCAGCAGTTCCACCGGGACCCCCTACCAAGAGACCCAGTACTTC; CDR3 protein: CASSSTGTPYQETQYF; clone size: .; V gene: TRBV6-6; D gene: .; J gene: TRBJ2-5
CDR3 DNA: TGTGCCAGCAGCCGGGACTCCGACCATGAGCAGTTCTTC; CDR3 protein: CASSRDSDHEQFF; clone size: .; V gene: TRBV7-2; D gene: .; J gene: TRBJ2-1